Listed here are 12 T cell receptor beta chains from one sample, sequenced in a study of T cell changes during pregnancy in multiple sclerosis. Data came from immunoSEQ multiplex PCR; TCRdb stores just in-frame clones and leaves some out. The top ten clones hold roughly 1.4% of a sample with about 74,000 clones, under 95% of them seen once. The sample consisted of peripheral blood, taken in the third trimester of pregnancy. These receptor sequences come from a female donor with multiple sclerosis, enrolled in a pregnancy study.

This chain links TRBV5-1 with TRBJ1-3; no firm D call. Germline CDR1 SGHRS, CDR2 YFSETQ. Trimming shortened V by 0 bases and J by 1 base, and 14 bases separated the two germline ends. This CDR3 comprises 17 residues. This CDR3 is CASSLASGRPSGNTIYF. DNA of the CDR3: TGCGCCAGCAGCTTGGCAAGCGGGAGGCCATCTGGAAACACCATATATTTT.

This clone is a singleton in its sample. The chain has TRBV28 and TRBJ2-3; 11 positions agree with TRBD2. The length of the CDR3 is 17 residues. With V trimmed by 4 bases and J by 6 bases, 12 bases remained unmatched. Germline loops: CDR1 MDHEN, CDR2 SYDVKM. DNA for the CDR3: TGTGCCAGCAGTTCTCTTAGCGGGGGGGCCGAGAGGGATACGCAGTATTTT. Amino acid sequence: CASSSLSGGAERDTQYF.

The chain links TRBV7-9 to TRBJ1-2; D is unclear. V was clipped by 3 bases and J by 0 bases, with 8 bases between them. Germline CDR1 reads SEHNR; CDR2 reads FQNEAQ (reference sequence). The CDR3 runs 14 residues. The CDR3 DNA is TGTGCCAGCAGCTTTACAGCTGCTAACTATGGCTACACCTTC. The encoded protein is CASSFTAANYGYTF.

This rearrangement joins TRBV27 to TRBJ2-4, with D tentatively TRBD2 (6 bases). Germline-derived CDR1 and CDR2 are MNHEY and SMNVEV (reference sequence). Trimming removed 4 bases from V and 2 bases from J, with 12 bases in between. This CDR3 contains 15 residues. The CDR3 DNA reads as TGTGCCAGCAGTTCTAGCCTAGCGACCAAAAACATTCAGTACTTC. Its protein is CASSSSLATKNIQYF.

This clone was counted only a few times. The chain is built from TRBV9 and TRBJ2-7; 8 bases align to TRBD2. V dropped 3 bases and J dropped 3; count of bases not matched to a gene: 5. CDR1 SGDLS and CDR2 YYNGEE come from the germline V gene. The CDR3 spans 14 residues. CDR3 nucleotide sequence: TGTGCCAGCAGCGCAGGGACTAGTCTCTACGAGCAGTACTTC. Encoded protein: CASSAGTSLYEQYF.

The chain has TRBV5-1 and TRBJ1-4; a possible D gene is TRBD1 (5 bases). There are 15 residues in the CDR3. V shed 4 bases and J shed 0 bases, with 10 bases lying between them. Germline assignment: CDR1 SGHRS and CDR2 YFSETQ. The CDR3 reads CASSPLTATNEKLFF. The CDR3, as DNA: TGCGCCAGCAGCCCGCTGACAGCAACTAATGAAAAACTGTTTTTT.

The chain uses TRBV27 and TRBJ2-5; D is perhaps TRBD1 (6 bases). The J call is in doubt because the DNA end fits TRBJ2-7 better. The CDR3 runs to 14 residues. Germline loops: CDR1 MNHEY, CDR2 SMNVEV (reference sequence). The CDR3 spells CASSLDSPPYEQYF. In DNA, the CDR3 is TGTGCCAGCAGCCTGGACAGCCCCCCCTACGAGCAGTACTTC.

This chain connects TRBV5-1 to TRBJ2-1; 10 bases agree with TRBD2. The CDR3 totals 18 residues. The V and J ends lost 2 bases and 11 bases, in that order; junction bases with no gene match: 19. The germline CDR1 and CDR2 sequences are SGHRS and YFSETQ. CDR3 loop: CASSFVPQGTSVGVKQFF. The CDR3 coding sequence is TGCGCCAGCAGCTTCGTACCCCAAGGGACTAGCGTCGGGGTGAAGCAGTTCTTC.

This clone was observed once. The chain recombines TRBV7-2 with TRBJ1-2; 9 bases line up with TRBD1. There are 14 residues in the CDR3. Germline assignment: CDR1 SGHTA and CDR2 FQGNSA. Germline trimming cut 5 bases from V and 4 bases from J; bases unmatched to any gene: 5. The CDR3 bases are TGTGCCAGCAGCCCGCGACAGGGGGTCTATGGCTACACCTTC. This sequence encodes CASSPRQGVYGYTF.

The chain links TRBV2 to TRBJ2-7; 10 nucleotides agree with TRBD2. Germline values: CDR1 SNHLY, CDR2 FYNNEI. V shed 5 bases and J 4 bases; nucleotides not matched to a gene: 8. The CDR3 covers 15 residues. CDR3 loop: CASSLFPTSGYEQYF. The CDR3 DNA reads TGTGCCAGCAGTCTATTCCCGACTAGCGGGTACGAGCAGTACTTC.

CDR3 sequence (DNA): TGTGCCAGCAGTTTTGGGGCAGCCACTGAAGCTTTCTTT. Translated: CASSFGAATEAFF. V gene TRBV6-6 combines with J gene TRBJ1-1; perhaps TRBD1 as D (5 bases). From germline, CDR1 is MNHNY and CDR2 SVGAGI (reference sequence). CDR3 length equals 13 residues. V was cut by 4 bases and J by 4 bases, with 10 bases left in between.

The chain has TRBV5-4 and TRBJ2-1, with D possibly matching TRBD1 (6 bases). Germline V gene sequence: CDR1 SGHNT, CDR2 YYREEE (reference sequence). The CDR3 totals 15 residues. V lost 6 bases and J lost 5, with 18 bases in between. CDR3 amino acids: CASIDRRTANNEQFF. Written as DNA, the CDR3 is TGTGCCAGCATCGATAGGAGGACAGCTAACAATGAGCAGTTCTTC.